This TCR beta chain was sequenced for a study of Ad26.COV2.S vaccination and SARS-CoV-2 variants. V lost 5 bases to trimming and J lost 9 bases, with 8 bases between them. CDR1 SGHNT and CDR2 YENEEA come from the germline V gene. The length of the CDR3 is 11 residues. Clones were sequenced by immunoSEQ multiplex PCR, and TCRdb holds only the in-frame ones, with some missing. The sample consists of 200,000 to 250,000 clones, roughly 90% of them appearing once. General study findings and limits: People who got the vaccine or the placebo had similar non-spike TCR breadth. Substantial breadth was reported for post-vaccination spike-specific CD8+ and CD4+ T cells. Analyses that measured TCR breadth and depth may have underestimated total T cell responses.

As for treatment: roughly 18 received Ad26.COV2.S at low or high dose, single or two shots; several received placebo; per-sample allocation not given. Following the first vaccine or placebo injection, samples were taken on day 63. Comment on this clone: Its antigen is currently unknown.

This TCR came from a person between 18 and 60 years old who received the Ad26.COV2.S COVID-19 vaccine or a placebo. The chain couples TRBV11-3 to TRBJ2-1; no definite D call. This sample comprised peripheral blood, obtained in a trial of Ad26.COV2.S vaccine versus placebo. CDR3 nucleotide sequence: TGTGCCAGCAGCCAAGGTGGTGAGCAGTTCTTC. Translation gives CASSQGGEQFF.